This T cell receptor (beta chain) was captured in a study of OX40 agonist ivuxolimab in advanced cancers. Study-wide context: Cancers in dose escalation were hepatocellular, melanoma, renal cell and head and neck. A mean age of roughly 60 years, range about 23 to 90, was recorded, and approximately 85% were male. Prior therapy, whether anti-PD-1, anti-PD-L1 or anti-CTLA-4, was allowed, and roughly 44% had some.

The ends were cut back, 6 bases at V and 1 base at J, with 14 bases in the middle. Germline CDR1 and CDR2: SGHRS and YFSETQ. The CDR3 contains 14 residues. Findings of the study overall: Determination of antigen specificity was not performed for the expanded peripheral T cells.

This clone is deemed medium-sized (0.01 to 0.1%). Antigen unknown. Method: immunoSEQ multiplex PCR; TCRdb's copy keeps in-frame clones and lacks some. This table holds some 30,000 clones, roughly nine tenths found once. The chain recombines TRBV5-1 with TRBJ2-7; no clear D. Source: CD4+ or CD8+ T cells sorted from blood, taken in a trial of the OX40 agonist ivuxolimab. This receptor was identified in an adult with an advanced solid tumor such as melanoma, head and neck, liver or kidney cancer. For the CDR3, the DNA is TGCGCCAGCACCCTGAATCGGCAGTCCTACGAGCAGTACTTC. Encoded protein: CASTLNRQSYEQYF.